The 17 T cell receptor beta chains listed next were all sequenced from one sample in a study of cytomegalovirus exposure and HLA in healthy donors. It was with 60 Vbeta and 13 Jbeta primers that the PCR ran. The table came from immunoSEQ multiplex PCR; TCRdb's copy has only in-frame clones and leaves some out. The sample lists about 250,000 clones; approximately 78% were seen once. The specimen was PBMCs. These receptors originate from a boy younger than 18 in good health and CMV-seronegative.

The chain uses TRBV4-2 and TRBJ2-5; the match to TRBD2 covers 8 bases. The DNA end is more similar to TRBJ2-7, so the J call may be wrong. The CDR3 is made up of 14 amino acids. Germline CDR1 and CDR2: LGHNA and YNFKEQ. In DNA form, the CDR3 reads TGTGCCAGCAACAGGGACGGGGGGGCCTACGAGCAGTACTTC. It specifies CASNRDGGAYEQYF.

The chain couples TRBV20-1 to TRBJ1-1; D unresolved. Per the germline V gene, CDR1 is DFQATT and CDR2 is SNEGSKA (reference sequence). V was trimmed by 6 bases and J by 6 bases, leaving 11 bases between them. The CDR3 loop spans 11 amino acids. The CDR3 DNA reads TGCAGTGCCCATCTCGGGGCTGAAGCTTTCTTT. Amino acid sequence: CSAHLGAEAFF.

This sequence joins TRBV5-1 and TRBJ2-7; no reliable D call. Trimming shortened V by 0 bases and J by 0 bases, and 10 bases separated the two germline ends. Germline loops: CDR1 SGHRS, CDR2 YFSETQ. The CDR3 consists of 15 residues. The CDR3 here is CASSLGPHNSYEQYF. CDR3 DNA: TGCGCCAGCAGCTTGGGGCCCCATAACTCCTACGAGCAGTACTTC.

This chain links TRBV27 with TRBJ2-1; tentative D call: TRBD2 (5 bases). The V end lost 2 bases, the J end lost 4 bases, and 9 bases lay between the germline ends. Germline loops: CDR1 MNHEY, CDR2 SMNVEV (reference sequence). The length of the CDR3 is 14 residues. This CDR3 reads CASSLAGAYNEQFF. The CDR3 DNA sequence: TGTGCCAGCAGTTTAGCGGGCGCTTACAATGAGCAGTTCTTC.

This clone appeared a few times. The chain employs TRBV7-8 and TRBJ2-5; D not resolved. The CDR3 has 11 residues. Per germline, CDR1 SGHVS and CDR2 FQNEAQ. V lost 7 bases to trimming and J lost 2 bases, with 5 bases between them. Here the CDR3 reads CASILQETQYF. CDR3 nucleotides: TGTGCCAGCATCCTTCAAGAGACCCAGTACTTC.

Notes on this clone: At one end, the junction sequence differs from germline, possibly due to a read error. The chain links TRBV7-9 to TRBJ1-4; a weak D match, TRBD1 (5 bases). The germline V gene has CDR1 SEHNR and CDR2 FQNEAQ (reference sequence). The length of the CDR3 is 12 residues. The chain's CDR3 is CSSSTAGGGLFF. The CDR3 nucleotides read TGTTCCAGCAGTACCGCGGGGGGAGGACTGTTTTTT.

The chain's CDR3 is CASSLIPGEGLPEQYF. The CDR3 DNA sequence: TGTGCCAGCAGCTTGATTCCGGGGGAGGGCCTTCCCGAGCAGTACTTC. J is TRBJ2-7 and V is TRBV5-8, with 7 bases aligning to TRBD2. Germline CDR1 SGHTS, CDR2 YDEGEE. V dropped 1 base and J dropped 6; count of bases not matched to a gene: 13. The CDR3 is made up of 16 amino acids.

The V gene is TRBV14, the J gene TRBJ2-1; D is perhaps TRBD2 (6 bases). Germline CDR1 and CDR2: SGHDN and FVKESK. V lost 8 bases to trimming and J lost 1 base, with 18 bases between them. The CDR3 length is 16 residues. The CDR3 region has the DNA TGTGCCAGCGGAACGACGGGAGATCGATCCTACAATGAGCAGTTCTTC. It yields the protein CASGTTGDRSYNEQFF.

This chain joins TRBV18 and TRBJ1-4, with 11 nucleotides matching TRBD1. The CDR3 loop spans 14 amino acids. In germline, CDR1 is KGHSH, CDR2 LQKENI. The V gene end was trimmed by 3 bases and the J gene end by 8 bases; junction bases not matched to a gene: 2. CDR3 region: CASSPDRGQEKLFF. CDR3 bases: TGTGCCAGCTCACCGGACAGGGGGCAGGAAAAACTGTTTTTT. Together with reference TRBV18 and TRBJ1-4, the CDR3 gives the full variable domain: NAGVMQNPRHLVRRRGQEARLRCSPMKGHSHVYWYRQLPEEGLKFMVYLQKENIIDESGMPKERFSAEFPKEGPSILRIQQVVRGDSAAYFCASSPDRGQEKLFFGSGTQLSVL.

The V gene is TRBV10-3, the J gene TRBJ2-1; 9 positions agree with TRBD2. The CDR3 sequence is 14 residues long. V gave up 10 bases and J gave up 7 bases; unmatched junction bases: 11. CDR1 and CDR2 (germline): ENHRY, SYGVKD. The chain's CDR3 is CATRASGEGNEQFF. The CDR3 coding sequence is TGTGCCACGCGGGCTAGCGGGGAAGGGAATGAGCAGTTCTTC.

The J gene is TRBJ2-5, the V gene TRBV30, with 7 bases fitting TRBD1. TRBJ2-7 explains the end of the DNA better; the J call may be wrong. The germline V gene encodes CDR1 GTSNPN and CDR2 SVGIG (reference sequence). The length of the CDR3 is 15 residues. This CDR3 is CAWSVAYRGPYEQYF. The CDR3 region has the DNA TGTGCCTGGAGTGTAGCGTACAGGGGACCCTACGAGCAGTACTTC.

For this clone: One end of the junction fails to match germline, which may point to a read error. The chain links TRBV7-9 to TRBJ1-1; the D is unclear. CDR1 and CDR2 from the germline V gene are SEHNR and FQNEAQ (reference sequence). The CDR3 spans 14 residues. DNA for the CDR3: TGTTCCAGCACCCGAGGGTCCCGCACGGCTGAAGCTTTCTTT. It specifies CSSTRGSRTAEAFF.

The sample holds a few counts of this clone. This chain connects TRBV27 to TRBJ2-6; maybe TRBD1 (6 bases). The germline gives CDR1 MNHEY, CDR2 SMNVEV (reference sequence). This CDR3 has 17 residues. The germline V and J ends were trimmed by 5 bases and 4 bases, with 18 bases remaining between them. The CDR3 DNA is TGTGCCAGCAGTCAACGGACAGAAACGTGGGGGGCCAACGTCCTGACTTTC. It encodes CASSQRTETWGANVLTF.

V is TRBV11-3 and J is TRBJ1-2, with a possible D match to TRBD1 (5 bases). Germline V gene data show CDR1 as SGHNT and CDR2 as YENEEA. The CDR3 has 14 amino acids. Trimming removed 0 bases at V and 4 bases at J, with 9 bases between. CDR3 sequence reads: CASSLDPGLYGYTF. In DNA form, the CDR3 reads TGTGCCAGCAGCTTAGACCCAGGGCTCTATGGCTACACCTTC. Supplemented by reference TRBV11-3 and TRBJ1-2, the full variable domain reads EAGVVQSPRYKIIEKKQPVAFWCNPISGHNTLYWYLQNLGQGPELLIRYENEEAVDDSQLPKDRFSAERLKGVDSTLKIQPAELGDSAVYLCASSLDPGLYGYTFGSGTRLTVV.

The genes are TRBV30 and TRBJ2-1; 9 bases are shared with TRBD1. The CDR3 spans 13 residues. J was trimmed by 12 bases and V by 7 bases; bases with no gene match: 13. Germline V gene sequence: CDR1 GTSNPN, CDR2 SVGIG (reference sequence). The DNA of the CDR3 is TGTGCCTACTCGACAGGGGGACATCGCGGGCAGTTCTTC. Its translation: CAYSTGGHRGQFF.

The CDR3 loop is CALAKGEGTGELFF. The DNA for the CDR3 is TGTGCCCTCGCGAAGGGGGAGGGCACCGGGGAGCTGTTTTTT. The chain links TRBV10-3 to TRBJ2-2; TRBD2 is a possible D gene (7 bases). Germline CDR1 is ENHRY and CDR2 is SYGVKD. V dropped 11 bases and J dropped 4 bases, with 17 bases sitting between them. The CDR3 consists of 14 residues.

The CDR3 bases are TGTGCCAGTAGTGTCTACCGGAGCCTGAACACTGAAGCTTTCTTT. Translating gives CASSVYRSLNTEAFF. The J gene is TRBJ1-1, the V gene TRBV19, with D unclear. The CDR3 extends over 15 amino acids. Trimming shortened V by 5 bases and J by 0 bases, and 13 bases separated the two germline ends. Germline values: CDR1 LNHDA, CDR2 SQIVND (reference sequence). Full variable domain (outside the CDR3, taken from reference TRBV19 and TRBJ1-1): DGGITQSPKYLFRKEGQNVTLSCEQNLNHDAMYWYRQDPGQGLRLIYYSQIVNDFQKGDIAEGYSVSREKKESFPLTVTSAQKNPTAFYLCASSVYRSLNTEAFFGQGTRLTVV.